These 22 T cell receptor beta chains share one sample of origin, sequenced in a study of cytomegalovirus exposure and HLA in healthy donors (dated by TCRdb to the late 2010s). To prepare the library, the immunoSEQ multiplex PCR assay was applied. The multiplex PCR relied on a mix of 60 forward primers for TCR Vbeta segments and 13 reverse primers for TCR Jbeta segments. TCRdb took over this immuneACCESS table, retaining in-frame rearrangements with V and J assigned. Such tables are incomplete; in checked studies, under half of the missing clones stem from an unresolved V gene, and the remainder is unexplained. In all, the sample holds some 130,000 clones, and just under 90% of those were seen once. The top ten hold about 5% of the sample. Sequenced sample: PBMCs. These receptors all come from a woman in her twenties or thirties in good health and CMV-seronegative.

The chain is built from TRBV7-6 and TRBJ2-3, with D possibly being TRBD2 (6 bases). This CDR3 region has 16 residues. CDR1 SGHVS and CDR2 FNYEAQ come from the germline V gene. V was cut by 5 bases and J by 6 bases, with 21 bases left in between. The CDR3 DNA reads TGTGCCAGCAGCCCGGGTAGCCCTAGCGTCTACGATACGCAGTATTTT. This translates into CASSPGSPSVYDTQYF.

The chain couples TRBV6-4 to TRBJ2-1, with D possibly being TRBD1 (5 bases). The germline V gene encodes CDR1 MRHNA and CDR2 SNTAGT. CDR3 size: 15 residues. Between the trimmed V and J ends, which lost 0 bases and 6 bases, there was a span of 12 bases. CDR3 in DNA: TGTGCCAGCAGTGACTCGCAGGGTTCGTCCAATGAGCAGTTCTTC. This sequence encodes CASSDSQGSSNEQFF.

The chain carries TRBV9 and TRBJ1-1; 9 bases align to TRBD1. J gave up 11 bases and V 4 bases, and 21 bases lay outside the gene matches. The V gene's germline CDR1 is SGDLS and CDR2 YYNGEE. The CDR3 is 17 amino acids. The DNA for the CDR3 is TGTGCCAGCAGCCCCCACGAGTACAGGGGGCGCCGAGGTTTCGCTTTCTTT. This encodes CASSPHEYRGRRGFAFF.

The chain uses TRBV5-8 and TRBJ2-7; possible D gene TRBD1, 6 bases. Germline V gene lookup returns CDR1 SGHTS and CDR2 YDEGEE. The V gene lost 6 bases and the J gene lost 5 bases, with 15 bases spanning the gap. This CDR3 has 13 amino acids. The CDR3, as DNA: TGTGCCAGCACCTTAGGAAACAGGGACGAGCAGTACTTC. It yields the protein CASTLGNRDEQYF.

This chain uses TRBV29-1 with TRBJ2-7; TRBD2 is a possible D gene (5 bases). Germline V gene sequence: CDR1 SQVTM, CDR2 ANQGSEA. The length of the CDR3 is 13 residues. Trimming removed 3 bases at V and 0 bases at J, with 9 bases between. CDR3 region: CSVETIDSYEQYF. The CDR3 nucleotides read TGCAGCGTTGAGACTATTGACTCCTACGAGCAGTACTTC.

The chain is built from TRBV6-5 and TRBJ1-2, with D unclear. Germline V CDR1 and CDR2: MNHEY, SVGAGI. CDR3 length: 13 residues. V was trimmed by 6 bases and J by 0 bases, leaving 8 bases between them. CDR3 sequence reads: CASSPVTNYGYTF. The CDR3 DNA is TGTGCCAGCAGCCCCGTTACTAACTATGGCTACACCTTC.

V usage is TRBV19 and J usage is TRBJ1-1, with 7 bases that match TRBD1. Germline V gives CDR1 LNHDA, CDR2 SQIVND (reference sequence). With 7 bases clipped from V and 1 base from J, the junction kept 6 bases outside the gene matches. The CDR3 is 14 residues long. CDR3 DNA: TGTGCCAGTAACAGGGGTAGTGGGAACACTGAAGCTTTCTTT. Encoded protein: CASNRGSGNTEAFF.

V gene TRBV27 combines with J gene TRBJ1-4; TRBD1 might be the D (6 bases). This CDR3 has 16 amino acids. The germline V gene has CDR1 MNHEY and CDR2 SMNVEV (reference sequence). The ends were cut back, 4 bases at V and 1 base at J, with 13 bases in the middle. This CDR3 reads CASSSSRGGTNEKLFF. CDR3 nucleotide sequence: TGTGCCAGCAGTTCATCCAGGGGTGGAACTAATGAAAAACTGTTTTTT.

Here the CDR3 reads CASSYSYRVAGELFF. In DNA, the CDR3 is TGTGCCAGCAGTTACTCTTACAGGGTGGCCGGGGAGCTGTTTTTT. The chain couples TRBV6-5 to TRBJ2-2, with TRBD1 as a possible D gene (6 bases). The CDR3 runs 15 residues. Looked up from germline, CDR1 is MNHEY and CDR2 is SVGAGI. Trimming pared 0 bases from V and 6 bases from J, leaving 11 bases between.

The rearrangement joins TRBV4-1 to TRBJ2-2; 7 positions match TRBD2. The CDR3 sequence is 17 residues long. The junction had 5 bases not matched to a gene; V was cut back by 0 bases and J by 1 base. Germline loops: CDR1 MGHRA, CDR2 YSYEKL. CDR3 sequence reads: CASSQDHQRGNTGELFF. CDR3 coding DNA: TGCGCCAGCAGCCAAGATCATCAGCGGGGGAACACCGGGGAGCTGTTTTTT.

Here the CDR3 DNA reads TGTGCCAGCAGTTACGAGGGGGATCCCCTCTACGAGCAGTACTTC. Its translation is CASSYEGDPLYEQYF. The chain uses TRBV6-5 and TRBJ2-7; D perhaps matches TRBD1 (6 bases). The germline V gene has CDR1 MNHEY and CDR2 SVGAGI. Trimming pared 2 bases from V and 3 bases from J, leaving 14 bases between. This CDR3 is built from 15 residues.

The rearrangement links TRBV9 to TRBJ1-1; 7 bases agree with TRBD1. Trimming took 0 bases from V and 0 from J; bases not matched to a gene: 8. The CDR3 is made up of 17 amino acids. CDR1 and CDR2 from the germline V gene are SGDLS and YYNGEE. Here the CDR3 reads CASSVAPQGGMNTEAFF. CDR3 sequence (DNA): TGTGCCAGCAGCGTAGCCCCGCAGGGGGGTATGAACACTGAAGCTTTCTTT.

The chain joins TRBV4-2 to TRBJ2-1; 10 bases line up with TRBD2. The ends lost 1 base at V and 7 bases at J; junction bases unmatched: 7. From germline, CDR1 is LGHNA and CDR2 YNFKEQ. The CDR3 runs 16 residues. The CDR3 spells CASSQVTSGLPNEQFF. The CDR3 DNA reads TGTGCCAGCAGCCAAGTGACTAGCGGGCTGCCTAATGAGCAGTTCTTC.

This sequence joins TRBV6-6 and TRBJ2-1, with 11 bases that match TRBD2. Germline V gene data show CDR1 as MNHNY and CDR2 as SVGAGI (reference sequence). CDR3 length: 16 amino acids. The J segment lost 2 bases and the V segment lost 6 bases, leaving 6 bases of the junction unmatched. CDR3 sequence: CASSRIAGGPYNEQFF. For the CDR3, the DNA is TGTGCCAGCAGCCGTATAGCGGGGGGGCCCTACAATGAGCAGTTCTTC.

The chain couples TRBV2 to TRBJ2-7; 9 nucleotides align to TRBD2. Trimming cost V 4 bases and J 0 bases; bases outside gene matches: 1. CDR1 SNHLY and CDR2 FYNNEI come from the germline V gene. The CDR3 loop spans 14 amino acids. The CDR3 is CASSGLADSYEQYF. CDR3 sequence (DNA): TGTGCCAGCAGTGGACTAGCGGACTCCTACGAGCAGTACTTC.

CDR3 DNA sequence: TGTGCCAGCAGCCACGCCCGGACTAGCGGGAGGGCCCGAGGGAGCGGGGAGCTGTTTTTT. Its protein is CASSHARTSGRARGSGELFF. The chain joins TRBV9 to TRBJ2-2; 15 bases fit TRBD2. The trim removed 4 bases at V and 7 bases at J, leaving 17 bases unmatched. CDR3 length equals 20 residues. Germline V lookup: CDR1 SGDLS, CDR2 YYNGEE.

CDR3 DNA sequence: TGCGCCAGCAGCCAAGATCCGCTCCTAGGGACCCAGTACTTC. Translating gives CASSQDPLLGTQYF. The chain recombines TRBV4-3 with TRBJ2-5, with D unclear. Trimming took 0 bases from V and 7 from J, leaving 12 bases between them. Germline V gene data show CDR1 as LGHNA and CDR2 as YSLEER. The CDR3 has 14 amino acids.

The chain employs TRBV19 and TRBJ2-5; D is unclear. The J call could be wrong; TRBJ2-7 is a better fit for the DNA end. CDR3 length: 15 residues. Germline loops: CDR1 LNHDA, CDR2 SQIVND (reference sequence). CDR3 in amino acids: CASSIDLLPAYEQYF. CDR3 in DNA: TGTGCCAGTAGTATAGATCTCCTCCCCGCCTACGAGCAGTACTTC.

This chain connects TRBV19 to TRBJ2-5, with D perhaps matching TRBD1 (5 bases). V was pared by 1 base and J by 2 bases, with 14 bases between. The CDR3 loop spans 16 amino acids. Germline V gives CDR1 LNHDA, CDR2 SQIVND (reference sequence). CDR3 region: CASSIGSHRSQETQYF. CDR3 DNA sequence: TGTGCCAGTAGTATAGGCTCCCACAGGAGTCAAGAGACCCAGTACTTC.

This clone has a single count. This rearrangement joins TRBV29-1 to TRBJ2-1; D uncertain. CDR1 is SQVTM and CDR2 is ANQGSEA in the germline V gene. The CDR3 consists of 13 residues. V was shortened by 6 bases and J by 0 bases, with 9 bases between the two germline ends. The DNA of the CDR3 is TGCAGCGTAGTTAGGAGCTCCTACAATGAGCAGTTCTTC. It is translated as CSVVRSSYNEQFF.

J is TRBJ2-7 and V is TRBV27; D is undetermined. V was pared by 6 bases and J by 2 bases, with 11 bases between. CDR1 and CDR2 from the germline V gene are MNHEY and SMNVEV (reference sequence). This CDR3 region has 13 residues. CDR3 DNA: TGTGCCAGCAGCCCAGGTATGACCTACGAGCAGTACTTC. Translated, it gives CASSPGMTYEQYF.

The chain's CDR3 is CASSLQGQNTEAFF. CDR3 DNA sequence: TGTGCCAGCAGCCTACAGGGTCAGAACACTGAAGCTTTCTTT. The chain joins TRBV2 to TRBJ1-1; D is perhaps TRBD1 (6 bases). Germline CDR1 SNHLY, CDR2 FYNNEI. V dropped 6 bases and J dropped 1 base, with 12 bases sitting between them. The CDR3 runs to 14 residues.